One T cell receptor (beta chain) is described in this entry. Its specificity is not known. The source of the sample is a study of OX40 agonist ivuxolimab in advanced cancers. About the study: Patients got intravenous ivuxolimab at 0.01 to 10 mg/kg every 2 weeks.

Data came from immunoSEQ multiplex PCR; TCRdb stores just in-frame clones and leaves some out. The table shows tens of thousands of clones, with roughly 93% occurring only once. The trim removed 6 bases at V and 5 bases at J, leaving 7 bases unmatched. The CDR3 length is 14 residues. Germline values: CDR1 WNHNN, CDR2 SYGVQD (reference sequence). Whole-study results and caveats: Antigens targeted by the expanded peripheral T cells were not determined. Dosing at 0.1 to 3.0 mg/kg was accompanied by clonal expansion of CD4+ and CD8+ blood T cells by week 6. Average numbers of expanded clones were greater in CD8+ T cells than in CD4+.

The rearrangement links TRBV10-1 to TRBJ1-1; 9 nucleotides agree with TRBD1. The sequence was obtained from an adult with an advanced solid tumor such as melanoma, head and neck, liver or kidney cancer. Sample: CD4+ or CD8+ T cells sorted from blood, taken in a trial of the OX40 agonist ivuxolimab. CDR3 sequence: CASRTDRGSTEAFF. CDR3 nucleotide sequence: TGCGCCAGCAGAACAGACAGGGGGAGTACTGAAGCTTTCTTT.